This TCR beta chain came from a study of long-term antiretroviral therapy in people with HIV. Study information: The earliest samples predate the 2015 immediate-ART recommendation by about a decade.

Concerning this clone: Its antigen is as yet unknown.

Notes on the study in general: Despite increasing after ART, diversity remained lower than that of transplant donor controls. HIV repertoires had narrower CDR3 length ranges than controls.

Run at survey level, the immunoSEQ assay was version v3.0. The protocol was immunoSEQ multiplex PCR, while the TCRdb copy is restricted to in-frame clones and leaves out a portion. The sample records roughly 28,000 clones, around 93% being singletons. V lost 5 bases to trimming and J lost 5 bases; unmatched junction nucleotides: 18. The CDR3 extends over 17 amino acids. Looked up from germline, CDR1 is SEHNR and CDR2 is FQNEAQ (reference sequence). The source is a man between 50 and 59 years old with HIV. The material sequenced was unsorted PBMCs, taken 5.3 years after starting antiretroviral therapy. J is TRBJ2-7 and V is TRBV7-9, with TRBD2 matching over 7 bases. The CDR3 DNA follows: TGTGCCAGCAGCGAAGGTTGGCGGGGGTCCTACTCGAACGAGCAGTACTTC. This sequence encodes CASSEGWRGSYSNEQYF.